This TCR beta chain was sequenced for a study of T-cell reconstitution after alpha-beta-depleted transplantation in children. Study results and caveats: Reports say that about two months after transplant, the alpha-beta T cells came out of several hundred graft clones that had expanded. After transplant, high TCRbeta diversity at day 60 in some patients arose from surviving recipient T cells and thymic progenitors.

Concerning this clonotype itself: Its antigen is unidentified.

Preparation of the TCRbeta library was carried out with unique molecular identifiers. TCRdb processed the PCR reads anew with MiXCR; each CDR3 protein has one entry. The table records fewer than 550,000 distinct CDR3 sequences, around 10% of them present only once. With 8 bases removed from V and 3 bases from J, the gap between germline ends came to 11 bases. Germline CDR1 is MDHEN and CDR2 is SYDVKM. The CDR3 is 13 residues long. The sequencing here drew on PBMCs, mostly from graft donor cells, taken 180 days after TCRalphabeta/CD19-depleted stem cell transplant. This rearrangement joins TRBV28 to TRBJ1-3, with D unclear. This TCR was recovered from a female patient between 2 and 10 years old who had a stem cell transplant for aplastic anemia, so the T cells may come from the graft donor. Here the CDR3 reads CASWGVFGNTIYF. The CDR3 DNA is TGTGCCAGCTGGGGAGTCTTTGGAAACACCATATATTTT.